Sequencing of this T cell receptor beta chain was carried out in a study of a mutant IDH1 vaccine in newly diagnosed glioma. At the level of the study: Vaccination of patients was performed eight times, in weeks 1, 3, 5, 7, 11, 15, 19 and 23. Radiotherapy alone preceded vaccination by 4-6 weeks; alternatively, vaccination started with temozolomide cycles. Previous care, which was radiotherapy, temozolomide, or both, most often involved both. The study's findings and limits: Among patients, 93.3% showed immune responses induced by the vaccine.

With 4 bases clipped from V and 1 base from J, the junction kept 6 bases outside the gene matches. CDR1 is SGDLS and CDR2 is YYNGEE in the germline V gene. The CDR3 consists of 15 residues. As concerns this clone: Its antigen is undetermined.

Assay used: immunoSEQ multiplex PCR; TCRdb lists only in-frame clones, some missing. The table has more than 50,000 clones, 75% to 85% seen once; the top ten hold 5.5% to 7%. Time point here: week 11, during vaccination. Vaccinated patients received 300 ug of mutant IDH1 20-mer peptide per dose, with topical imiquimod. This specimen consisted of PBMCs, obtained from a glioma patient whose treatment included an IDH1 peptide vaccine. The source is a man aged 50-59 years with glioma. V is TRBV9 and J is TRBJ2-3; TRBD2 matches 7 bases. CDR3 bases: TGTGCCAGCAGCCGGAACCGGGGGGGCACAGATACGCAGTATTTT. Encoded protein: CASSRNRGGTDTQYF.